This T cell receptor beta chain derives from a study of beta chain features in type 1 diabetes. The wider study: On cell yields, gender and age, patients and healthy donors were similar. Study-wide results and caveats: Moderate but significant shortening of TCRB CDR3s was recorded in all four CD4+ subsets from Type 1 diabetes patients. Among patients, naive, central memory and Treg TCRB repertoires appeared more similar than among healthy donors.

This clone showed up just a few times. Antigen specificity is unknown. Cell sorting via CD45RO/CCR7/CD25/CD127/CD95/CD27 was performed to obtain CD4+ naive, central memory, regulatory and stem cell-like memory cells. Germline-derived CDR1 and CDR2 are KGHSH and LQKENI. V was cut by 6 bases and J by 0 bases, with 12 bases left in between. This CDR3 comprises 15 residues. Expressed TCRB transcripts were sequenced, since all the RNA that had been isolated was reverse transcribed. Using immunoSEQ multiplex PCR, the repertoire was profiled, and TCRdb retains in-frame clones only, with some absent. The sample carries roughly 350,000 clones, 8% to 13% recorded once.

The sequenced material came from naive CD4+ T cells from blood. This rearrangement joins TRBV18 to TRBJ1-5, with D possibly TRBD1 on 5 matching bases. The source of this sequence is a woman aged 30 to 39 in good health. The CDR3 loop reads CASSDQGGSNQPQHF. The CDR3 DNA reads TGTGCCAGCTCGGACCAGGGTGGTAGCAATCAGCCCCAGCATTTT.